The rows below give T cell receptor beta chains drawn from one sample of a study of T cells in Graves' hyperthyroidism and ophthalmopathy. TCRdb re-analysed the multiplex PCR reads in MiXCR, keeping a single row per CDR3 protein. The data contain 650,000 to 750,000 distinct CDR3 sequences, 14% of them singletons. The sample consisted of blood. Receptors originate from a woman aged 18-35 years with Graves' hyperthyroidism. Each CDR3 is given with its conserved first and last residue. A D gene is named only where the DNA matches it firmly. Clone size, where shown, is once, few, many, or a class for clones that have expanded.

cdr3_aa,clone_size,j_call,d_call,v_call
CSVPSTGPTEAFF,many,TRBJ1-1,.,TRBV29-1
CSVRRPDLGGREKLFF,few,TRBJ1-4,.,TRBV20-1
CSSAGGTGGLEQYF,many,TRBJ2-7,TRBD2,TRBV29-1
CASSYQLAGGLIYNEQFF,.,TRBJ2-1,TRBD2,TRBV6-2/TRBV6-3
CAWNTQGIRTDTQYF,.,TRBJ2-3,TRBD1,TRBV30
CASSLGRAWDEQFF,many,TRBJ2-1,.,TRBV12-3/TRBV12-4
CATSKRTSGSSGTDTQYF,many,TRBJ2-3,TRBD2,TRBV4-1
CASSWVGGPYNEQFF,many,TRBJ2-1,.,TRBV27
CASSRDPTPHNEQFF,many,TRBJ2-1,.,TRBV3-1
CASSLMLTDTQYF,.,TRBJ2-3,.,TRBV7-3
CAWSNRASNQPQHF,.,TRBJ1-5,.,TRBV30
CASSQEWGAGQPQHF,many,TRBJ1-5,.,TRBV3-1
CASSYSKWTQGTDTQYF,few,TRBJ2-3,.,TRBV6-5
CASSLKIGTGGNTGELFF,.,TRBJ2-2,TRBD1,TRBV7-9
CSAPWGGGYEQYF,many,TRBJ2-7,.,TRBV20-1
CASSQPTGFSSYNSPLHF,few,TRBJ1-6,.,TRBV7-2
CASSPPSVGTEAFF,.,TRBJ1-1,.,TRBV11-1
CASSQRWGTQGDGNTIYF,.,TRBJ1-3,.,TRBV4-3
CASSLLGPSAQYF,few,TRBJ2-5,.,TRBV28
CASRPLTGEEYF,.,TRBJ2-7,TRBD1,TRBV5-4
CSAREQQGSRNTEAFF,many,TRBJ1-1,TRBD1,TRBV20-1
CAWRLQGRTGELFF,many,TRBJ2-2,.,TRBV30
CAWIGQGARDGYTF,many,TRBJ1-2,TRBD1,TRBV30
CASSSGRSWTNTGELFF,many,TRBJ2-2,.,TRBV11-2
CASSQTPGQGHYEQYF,.,TRBJ2-7,TRBD1,TRBV7-9
CASIRERTNTGELFF,.,TRBJ2-2,.,TRBV6-2/TRBV6-3
CASSAKVVSSYEQYF,many,TRBJ2-7,.,TRBV28
CASSLGTGGGTEAFF,many,TRBJ1-1,.,TRBV7-9
CAWKWEAEAFF,many,TRBJ1-1,.,TRBV30
CASMRDYGYTF,many,TRBJ1-2,.,TRBV2
CASSTRTGGADTQYF,many,TRBJ2-3,TRBD1,TRBV12-3/TRBV12-4
CASSELDLARDTHRKIPRMDEQYF,.,TRBJ2-7,.,TRBV2
CASSQEASLHEQYF,.,TRBJ2-7,.,TRBV11-3